This T cell receptor beta chain appears in the sequencing data of a study of cytotoxic CD8 clonotypes in ibrutinib-treated CLL. Whole-study results and caveats: Elevated clonality accompanied ibrutinib response, with a return toward baseline values at progression.

Looked up from germline, CDR1 is SGHRS and CDR2 is YFSETQ. V was clipped by 4 bases and J by 4 bases; unmatched bases: 8. The length of the CDR3 is 15 residues. TCR beta libraries used 2 to 2.5 micrograms of genomic DNA from cryopreserved PBMCs. TCRdb's table, derived via immunoSEQ multiplex PCR, lists solely in-frame clones and lacks some. The table records 95,000 to 100,000 clones, 70% to 80% of them present only once. As for this clone: Its antigen is unknown.

This chain connects TRBV5-1 to TRBJ2-7; 10 nucleotides line up with TRBD1. The sequenced sample was PBMCs, obtained after 12 months of ibrutinib treatment. The clonotype originates from a human donor with chronic lymphocytic leukemia. CDR3 sequence: CASSSGQGETYEQYF. The CDR3, as DNA: TGCGCCAGCAGCAGCGGACAGGGGGAAACGTACGAGCAGTACTTC.